This TCR beta chain came from a study of identifying expanded T cells in peripheral blood. Points from the study as a whole: Differentially abundant clones: roughly 1.2 between replicates, about 15 at about 13 days, 19 to 20 at four. Variance in clone template counts between approximately 2-week samples significantly increased with total template count across all healthy donors.

The method was immunoSEQ multiplex PCR; TCRdb's version includes in-frame clones alone and lacks a portion of them. The profile shows about 130,000 clones, about 86% of them singletons. The CDR3 loop spans 15 amino acids. The trim removed 2 bases at V and 1 base at J, leaving 2 bases unmatched. CDR1 and CDR2 from the germline V gene are KGHSH and LQKENI. About this clone itself: No antigen is known for it.

Sequencing was performed on blood. This chain connects TRBV18 to TRBJ2-1; TRBD2 aligns across 7 bases. The receptor's source is a person aged 18 to 75 in good health. CDR3 sequence: CASSPGGGSYNEQFF. Written as DNA, the CDR3 is TGTGCCAGCTCACCAGGGGGGGGATCCTACAATGAGCAGTTCTTC.